Below are 14 T cell receptor beta chains sequenced from a single sample in a study of identical twins. TCRdb reprocessed the 5' RACE reads via MiXCR and lists one record per CDR3 protein. The repertoire consists of 350,000 to 600,000 distinct CDR3 sequences, with around 14% occurring once and the leading ten covering 0.5% to 0.65%. The same sample was also studied in work on yellow fever vaccine responses in identical twins.

Sequenced: CD4+ T cells sorted from blood. Receptor source: a woman aged 18-30 years in good health.

V is TRBV5-1 and J is TRBJ1-2; 10 bases are a match to TRBD1. The V and J ends lost 3 bases and 2 bases, in that order; junction bases with no gene match: 10. Germline CDR1 SGHRS, CDR2 YFSETQ. The CDR3 runs to 17 residues. In DNA form, the CDR3 reads TGCGCCAGCAGCTCCTACCCCGGGACAGGGGACAACTATGGCTACACCTTC. This gives the protein CASSSYPGTGDNYGYTF. The full variable domain, rest sourced from reference TRBV5-1 and TRBJ1-2, is KAGVTQTPRYLIKTRGQQVTLSCSPISGHRSVSWYQQTPGQGLQFLFEYFSETQRNKGNFPGRFSGRQFSNSRSEMNVSTLELGDSALYLCASSSYPGTGDNYGYTFGSGTRLTVV.

This clonotype showed up just a few times. V is TRBV20-1 and J is TRBJ1-1, with 10 nucleotides matching TRBD1. Germline assignment: CDR1 DFQATT and CDR2 SNEGSKA (reference sequence). The length of the CDR3 is 15 residues. V lost 6 bases to trimming and J lost 3 bases; unmatched junction nucleotides: 10. The CDR3 nucleotides are TGCAGTGCCTACGGTGGGACAGGGGTTTACACTGAAGCTTTCTTT. This translates into CSAYGGTGVYTEAFF.

The V and J genes are TRBV7-8 and TRBJ1-5; D possibly corresponds to TRBD1 (5 bases). This CDR3 spans 18 amino acids. Deletions cut 4 bases from V and 0 bases from J, with 19 bases between. Germline CDR1 SGHVS, CDR2 FQNEAQ. The CDR3: CASSWSTTGTISNQPQHF. DNA for the CDR3: TGTGCCAGCAGCTGGTCCACGACCGGGACGATTAGCAATCAGCCCCAGCATTTT.

The table lists this clonotype with a few counts. The genes are TRBV28 and TRBJ1-2; D is ambiguous. V gave up 1 base and J gave up 8 bases, with 11 bases separating them. CDR3 length: 13 residues. Per the germline V gene, CDR1 is MDHEN and CDR2 is SYDVKM. CDR3: CASSLSYREGYTF. In nucleotides, the CDR3 is TGTGCCAGCAGTTTATCCTATAGGGAGGGCTACACCTTC.

This clonotype was observed a handful of times. V usage is TRBV21-1 and J usage is TRBJ2-7; the table names TRBD1, a call not compared with the DNA. TRBV21-1 is recorded as a pseudogene. The CDR3 is 15 amino acids. The CDR3 region is CASSKDGTGAYRQYF. The DNA for the CDR3 is TGTGCCAGCAGCAAAGATGGGACAGGAGCATATCGGCAGTACTTC.

Only a few counts were recorded for this clonotype. The V call is TRBV7-2, the J call TRBJ2-1, with 11 nucleotides matching TRBD2. Per germline, CDR1 SGHTA and CDR2 FQGNSA. Germline trimming cut 5 bases from V and 2 bases from J; bases unmatched to any gene: 8. This CDR3 is built from 17 residues. In nucleotides, the CDR3 is TGTGCCAGCAGCCCCTGGACTAGCGGGCCACCCTACAATGAGCAGTTCTTC. Translation: CASSPWTSGPPYNEQFF.

This chain's CDR3 is CSVQGADTQYF. The DNA of the CDR3 is TGCAGCGTTCAAGGGGCGGATACGCAGTATTTT. This chain connects TRBV29-1 to TRBJ2-3; weak D call: TRBD1 (5 bases). The V end lost 5 bases, the J end lost 6 bases, and 9 bases lay between the germline ends. Germline V CDR1 and CDR2: SQVTM, ANQGSEA. The CDR3 is 11 amino acids.

A few counts support this clonotype. The chain uses TRBV6-1 and TRBJ2-1; D gene uncertain. Germline V gene data show CDR1 as MNHNS and CDR2 as SASEGT. The V end was cut by 5 bases, the J end by 2 bases, with 7 bases between. The length of the CDR3 is 13 residues. CDR3 bases: TGTGCCAGCAGTCTCCAGCCCTACAATGAGCAGTTCTTC. Translating gives CASSLQPYNEQFF.

This clonotype was recorded a few times. The chain uses TRBV4-3 and TRBJ2-7; 8 nucleotides agree with TRBD2. V shed 1 base and J 3 bases; nucleotides not matched to a gene: 2. Germline V gene sequence: CDR1 LGHNA, CDR2 YSLEER. CDR3 length equals 14 residues. The CDR3 DNA follows: TGCGCCAGCAGCCAAGGACTAGCGAACTACGAGCAGTACTTC. Translating gives CASSQGLANYEQYF.

The chain has TRBV12-3 or TRBV12-4 and TRBJ2-7; 10 bases map to TRBD1. Losses at the gene ends were 6 bases for V and 3 bases for J; bases not matched to a gene: 8. CDR3 length equals 15 residues. CDR3 sequence (DNA): TGTGCCAGCAGACGAGAGACAGGGGGCTACTACGAGCAGTACTTC. This encodes CASRRETGGYYEQYF.

This clonotype has more than one count but fewer than ten. The chain links TRBV2 to TRBJ2-2; no reliable D call. This CDR3 is built from 12 residues. V was cut by 8 bases and J by 2 bases, with 6 bases left in between. Germline loops: CDR1 SNHLY, CDR2 FYNNEI. The chain's CDR3 is CASELNTGELFF. CDR3 nucleotides: TGTGCCAGCGAATTAAACACCGGGGAGCTGTTTTTT.

A few counts support this clonotype. The genes are TRBV3-1 and TRBJ2-1; the D is unclear. V was trimmed by 5 bases and J by 0 bases, leaving 11 bases between them. The CDR3 loop spans 15 amino acids. Germline V gene data show CDR1 as LGHDT and CDR2 as YNNKEL (reference sequence). The CDR3 sequence is CASSKTLLSYNEQFF. The CDR3 nucleotides are TGTGCCAGCAGCAAAACACTGCTCTCCTACAATGAGCAGTTCTTC.

This clonotype has only a few counts. V is TRBV7-9 and J is TRBJ2-7; tentatively, D is TRBD1 (5 bases). This CDR3 is built from 16 residues. Germline V CDR1 and CDR2: SEHNR, FQNEAQ (reference sequence). Trimming stripped 4 bases from V and 0 bases from J, with 16 bases between. The CDR3 coding sequence is TGTGCCAGCAGCTCCCCCGGGCAGGGCCTCTCCTACGAGCAGTACTTC. It specifies CASSSPGQGLSYEQYF.

The chain carries TRBV3-1 and TRBJ2-1; D may be TRBD2 (6 bases). The V gene's germline CDR1 is LGHDT and CDR2 YNNKEL (reference sequence). The CDR3 spans 19 residues. V lost 1 base and J lost 0, with 19 bases in between. The CDR3 bases are TGTGCCAGCAGCCAAGTGTGGACTACCAAATGGAGCTCCTACAATGAGCAGTTCTTC. This codes for CASSQVWTTKWSSYNEQFF.